A selection of T cell receptor beta chains follows, all from one sample in a study of CD4 T cells in relation to SARS-CoV-2 and coronaviruses. TCRdb's table, derived via immunoSEQ multiplex PCR, lists solely in-frame clones and lacks some. Of roughly 60,000 clones detected, 94% appear once; the ten largest clones hold roughly 0.14%. The specimen sequenced was naive CD4+ T cells from PBMCs. The receptors here all came from a human donor in good health. CDR3s include the opening cysteine and the closing phenylalanine or tryptophan. The D gene is left open where the match is weak. Rows may omit the clone size; those that give it use once, few, many or a size class.

v_gene	j_gene	d_gene	abundance	CDR3nt	CDR3aa
TRBV5-4	TRBJ1-1	TRBD1	NA	TGTGCCAGCAGCCTTAGGGACAGGCTGAACACTGAAGCTTTCTTT	CASSLRDRLNTEAFF
TRBV11-2	TRBJ2-2	NA	NA	TGTGCCAGCAGCGTAACGGGACGCGACACCGGGGAGCTGTTTTTT	CASSVTGRDTGELFF
TRBV5-4	TRBJ2-1	TRBD2	NA	TGTGCCAGCAGCCCCCCGGGACTAGCGAGCAATGAGCAGTTCTTC	CASSPPGLASNEQFF
TRBV6-6	TRBJ2-7	TRBD2	NA	TGTGCCAGCAGTTATCCCGGGACTAGCGGCTACGAGCAGTACTTC	CASSYPGTSGYEQYF
TRBV5-1	TRBJ1-1	NA	once	TGCGCCAGCAGCTTGGCTTGGGGAGGGAACACTGAAGCTTTCTTT	CASSLAWGGNTEAFF
TRBV11-3	TRBJ2-7	NA	NA	TGTGCCAGCAGCTTAGATCGGTATAGCGGCCTACATCTCTACGAGCAGTACTTC	CASSLDRYSGLHLYEQYF
TRBV7-2	TRBJ1-1	NA	NA	TGTGCCAGCAGCTTAGCGTGGGGGGGCACTGAAGCTTTCTTT	CASSLAWGGTEAFF
TRBV4-1	TRBJ1-1	TRBD1	NA	TGCGCCAGCAGCCAAGATCTTGGCCAGGGGGCTCTGAGCACTGAAGCTTTCTTT	CASSQDLGQGALSTEAFF
TRBV27	TRBJ1-2	TRBD1	NA	TGTGCCAGCTACACGGGACAGGGGAATGGCTACACCTTC	CASYTGQGNGYTF
TRBV27	TRBJ1-6	NA	few	TGTGCCAGCAGTTTCGGGGGTAATTCACCCCTCCACTTT	CASSFGGNSPLHF
TRBV6-5	TRBJ1-2	NA	NA	TGTGCCAGCAGTCCACAGGTAGAGGCTTACTATGGCTACACCTTC	CASSPQVEAYYGYTF
TRBV13	TRBJ2-3	NA	NA	TGTGCCAGCAGCTTAGTTCACGACTCCTCGGATACGCAGTATTTT	CASSLVHDSSDTQYF
TRBV5-1	TRBJ2-3	TRBD2	NA	TGCGCCAGCAGCTTGGCAGGACTAGCGGGAGTAGATACGCAGTATTTT	CASSLAGLAGVDTQYF
TRBV18	TRBJ2-7	TRBD1	NA	TGTGCCAGCTCTACAGGGGAATTTGGAGAGCAGTACTTC	CASSTGEFGEQYF
TRBV27	TRBJ2-5	NA	NA	TGTGCCAGCAGTTTAACCCTCACACGGGCGCGCGGGGACCAGTACTTC	CASSLTLTRARGDQYF
TRBV18	TRBJ2-7	NA	NA	TGTGCCAGCTCACCCCCGACAGAGAGGAACGAGCAGTACTTC	CASSPPTERNEQYF
TRBV19	TRBJ2-2	TRBD1	NA	TGTGCCAGTAGTTCTCTCCCGGGACAGGGATACACCGGGGAGCTGTTTTTT	CASSSLPGQGYTGELFF
TRBV7-8	TRBJ2-1	NA	NA	TGTGCCAGCAGCCTCAACGGGAGATTGTACAATGAGCAGTTCTTC	CASSLNGRLYNEQFF
TRBV5-1	TRBJ2-7	TRBD2	once	TGCGCCAGCAGCTTGGATCTTAGCGGGAGTGTTTCCTACGAGCAGTACTTC	CASSLDLSGSVSYEQYF
TRBV30	TRBJ2-7	NA	NA	TGTGCCTGGAGTGTAGGTCATTCCTACGAGCAGTACTTC	CAWSVGHSYEQYF
TRBV28	TRBJ1-5	NA	NA	TGTGCCAGCAGTCGTGGGGGGGCACTCAGCAATCAGCCCCAGCATTTT	CASSRGGALSNQPQHF